This TCR beta chain was captured in a study of T-cell reconstitution after alpha-beta-depleted transplantation in children. This clonotype was detected only a few times. Unique molecular identifiers were incorporated during preparation of the TCRbeta library. TCRdb called the PCR reads again in MiXCR, with one record for every CDR3 protein. The table records about 370,000 distinct CDR3 sequences, roughly 21% of them present only once. Trimming cost V 1 base and J 1 base, with 5 bases left between them. There are 14 residues in the CDR3. CDR1 is LGHDT and CDR2 is YNNKEL in the germline V gene (reference sequence).

The sequence was obtained from a human donor who donated a stem cell graft to a child with acute myeloid leukemia. The rearrangement links TRBV3-1 to TRBJ1-5; D unclear. The specimen comprised PBMCs from the stem cell graft donor, sampled from the stem cell graft. The CDR3 DNA reads TGTGCCAGCAGCCAAGTGGCGAGCAATCAGCCCCAGCATTTT. Its protein product is CASSQVASNQPQHF.